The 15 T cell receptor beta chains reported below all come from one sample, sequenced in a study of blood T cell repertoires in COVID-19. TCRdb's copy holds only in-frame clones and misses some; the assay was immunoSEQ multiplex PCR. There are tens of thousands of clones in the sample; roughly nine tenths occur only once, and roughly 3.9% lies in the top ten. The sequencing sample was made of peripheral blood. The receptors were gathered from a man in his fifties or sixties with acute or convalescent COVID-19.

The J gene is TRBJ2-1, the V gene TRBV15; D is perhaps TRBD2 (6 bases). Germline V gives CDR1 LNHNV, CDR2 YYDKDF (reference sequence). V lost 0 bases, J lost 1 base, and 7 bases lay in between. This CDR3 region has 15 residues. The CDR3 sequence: CATSRDRGSYNEQFF. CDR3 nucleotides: TGTGCCACCAGCAGAGATCGGGGGTCCTACAATGAGCAGTTCTTC.

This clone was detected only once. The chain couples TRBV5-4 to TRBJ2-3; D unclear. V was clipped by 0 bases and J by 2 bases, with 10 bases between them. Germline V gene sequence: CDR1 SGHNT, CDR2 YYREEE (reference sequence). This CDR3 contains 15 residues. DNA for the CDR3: TGTGCCAGCAGCTTGGCGTACTTTAACACAGATACGCAGTATTTT. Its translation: CASSLAYFNTDTQYF.

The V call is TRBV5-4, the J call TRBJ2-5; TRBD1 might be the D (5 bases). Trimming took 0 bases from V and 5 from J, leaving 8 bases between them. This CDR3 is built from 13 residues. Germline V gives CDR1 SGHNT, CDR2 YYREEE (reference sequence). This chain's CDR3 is CASSLVGQETQYF. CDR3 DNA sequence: TGTGCCAGCAGCTTGGTGGGGCAGGAGACCCAGTACTTC.

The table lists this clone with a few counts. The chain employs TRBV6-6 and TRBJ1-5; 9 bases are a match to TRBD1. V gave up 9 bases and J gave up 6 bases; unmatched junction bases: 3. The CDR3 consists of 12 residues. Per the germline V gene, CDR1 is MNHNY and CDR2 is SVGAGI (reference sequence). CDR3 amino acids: CASTGGIQPQHF. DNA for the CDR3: TGTGCCAGTACAGGGGGCATTCAGCCCCAGCATTTT.

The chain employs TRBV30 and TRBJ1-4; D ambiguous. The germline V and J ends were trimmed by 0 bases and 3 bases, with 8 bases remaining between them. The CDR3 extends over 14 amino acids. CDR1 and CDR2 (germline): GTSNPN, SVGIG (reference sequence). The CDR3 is CAWSVRSANEKLFF. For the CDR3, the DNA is TGTGCCTGGAGTGTAAGATCGGCTAATGAAAAACTGTTTTTT.

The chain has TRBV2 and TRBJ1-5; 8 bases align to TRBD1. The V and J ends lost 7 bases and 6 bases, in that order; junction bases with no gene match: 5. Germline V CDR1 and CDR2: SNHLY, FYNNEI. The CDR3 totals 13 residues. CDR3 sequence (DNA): TGTGCCAGCAAATGGGACAGGTCTCAGCCCCAGCATTTT. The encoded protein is CASKWDRSQPQHF. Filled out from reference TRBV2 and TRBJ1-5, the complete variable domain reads EPEVTQTPSHQVTQMGQEVILRCVPISNHLYFYWYRQILGQKVEFLVSFYNNEISEKSEIFDDQFSVERPDGSNFTLKIRSTKLEDSAMYFCASKWDRSQPQHFGDGTRLSIL.

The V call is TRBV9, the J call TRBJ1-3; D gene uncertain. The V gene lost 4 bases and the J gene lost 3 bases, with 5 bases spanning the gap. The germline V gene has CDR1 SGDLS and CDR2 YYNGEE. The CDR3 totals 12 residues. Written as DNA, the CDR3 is TGTGCCAGCAGCCCCAGTGGAAACACCATATATTTT. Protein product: CASSPSGNTIYF.

The CDR3 region is CAWSVRGSSNQPQHF. As DNA, the CDR3 is TGTGCCTGGAGTGTAAGGGGTTCGAGCAATCAGCCCCAGCATTTT. The chain uses TRBV30 and TRBJ1-5; D may be TRBD1 (5 bases). The V and J ends lost 0 bases and 1 base respectively, with 10 bases between them. The germline V gene encodes CDR1 GTSNPN and CDR2 SVGIG (reference sequence). CDR3 length: 15 residues.

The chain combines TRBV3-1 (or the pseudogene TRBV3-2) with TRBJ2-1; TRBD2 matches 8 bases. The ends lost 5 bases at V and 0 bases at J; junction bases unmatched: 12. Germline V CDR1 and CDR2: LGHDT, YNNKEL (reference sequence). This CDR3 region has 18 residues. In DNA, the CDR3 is TGTGCCAGCAGCGCCCGAGGGGCGGGAGGTCGCTCCTACAATGAGCAGTTCTTC. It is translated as CASSARGAGGRSYNEQFF.

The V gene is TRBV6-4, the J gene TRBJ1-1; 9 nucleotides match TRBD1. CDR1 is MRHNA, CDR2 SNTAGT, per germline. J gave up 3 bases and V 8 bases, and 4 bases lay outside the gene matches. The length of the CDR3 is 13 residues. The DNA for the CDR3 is TGTGCCAGCGGACGGGACAGGGACACTGAAGCTTTCTTT. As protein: CASGRDRDTEAFF.

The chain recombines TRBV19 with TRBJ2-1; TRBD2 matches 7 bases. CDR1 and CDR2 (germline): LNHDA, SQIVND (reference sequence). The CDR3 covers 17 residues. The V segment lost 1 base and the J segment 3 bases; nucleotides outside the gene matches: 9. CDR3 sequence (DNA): TGTGCCAGTAGTATAGGGTCCGGCGGGAGACGCTACAATGAGCAGTTCTTC. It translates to CASSIGSGGRRYNEQFF.

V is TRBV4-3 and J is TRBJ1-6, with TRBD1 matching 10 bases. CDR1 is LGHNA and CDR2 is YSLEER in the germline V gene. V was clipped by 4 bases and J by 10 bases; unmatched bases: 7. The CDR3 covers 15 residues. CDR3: CASSRRDRGISPLHF. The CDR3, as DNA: TGCGCCAGCAGCCGCCGGGACAGGGGAATCTCACCCCTCCACTTT.

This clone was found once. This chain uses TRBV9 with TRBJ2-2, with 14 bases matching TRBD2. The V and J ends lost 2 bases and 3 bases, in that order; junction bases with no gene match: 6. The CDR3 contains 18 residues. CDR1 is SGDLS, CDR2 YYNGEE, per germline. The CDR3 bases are TGTGCCAGCAGCGTCGGAATGGGACTAGCGGGAGACACCGGGGAGCTGTTTTTT. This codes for CASSVGMGLAGDTGELFF.

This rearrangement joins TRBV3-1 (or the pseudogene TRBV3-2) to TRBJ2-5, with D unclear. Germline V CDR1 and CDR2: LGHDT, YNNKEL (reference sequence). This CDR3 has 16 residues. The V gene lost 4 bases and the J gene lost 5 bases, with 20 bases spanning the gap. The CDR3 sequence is CASSPNRLAVDETQYF. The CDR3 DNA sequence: TGTGCCAGCAGCCCGAACCGACTGGCGGTGGATGAGACCCAGTACTTC.

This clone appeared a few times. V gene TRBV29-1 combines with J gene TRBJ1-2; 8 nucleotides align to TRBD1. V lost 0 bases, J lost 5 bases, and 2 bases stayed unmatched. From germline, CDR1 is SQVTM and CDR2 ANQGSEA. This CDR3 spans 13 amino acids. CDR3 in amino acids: CSVEDRTGYGYTF. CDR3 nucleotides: TGCAGCGTTGAAGATCGGACAGGGTATGGCTACACCTTC.